The 9 T cell receptor beta chains listed next were all sequenced from one sample in a study of blood T cells in healthy people across ages. A second PCR of roughly 7 to 11 cycles used a sample-barcoded 5' primer and a J-beta primer mix. MiXCR, applied by TCRdb to the 5' RACE reads, yields one record per CDR3 protein. The repertoire includes 1.5 million to 2 million distinct CDR3 sequences, approximately 32% of them detected once, and around 11% sits in the top ten. The sample consisted of blood. The receptors shown here come from a woman aged 25 to 39 in good health.

This clonotype was found a few times. The chain combines TRBV6-6 with TRBJ2-5, with 15 bases lining up with TRBD2. V shed 2 bases and J 5 bases; nucleotides not matched to a gene: 6. Germline lookup yields CDR1 MNHNY and CDR2 SVGAGI (reference sequence). The CDR3 covers 17 residues. The CDR3 region has the DNA TGTGCCAGCAGTTACCTGAGGACTAGCGGGGGGGAGGAGACCCAGTACTTC. It codes for CASSYLRTSGGEETQYF.

The chain uses TRBV5-1 and TRBJ1-2, with D tentatively TRBD1 (6 bases). This CDR3 region has 13 residues. The ends were cut back, 4 bases at V and 10 bases at J, with 17 bases in the middle. CDR1 SGHRS and CDR2 YFSETQ come from the germline V gene. As DNA, the CDR3 is TGCGCCAGCAGCACGGGGGCGTTTTCGGACTACACCTTC. This encodes CASSTGAFSDYTF.

This clonotype was observed a handful of times. The chain employs TRBV4-1 and TRBJ2-7, with 10 nucleotides matching TRBD1. V lost 1 base to trimming and J lost 3 bases; unmatched junction nucleotides: 9. CDR3 size: 17 residues. Germline V gene data show CDR1 as MGHRA and CDR2 as YSYEKL. This CDR3 reads CASSQGGQGSLNYEQYF. CDR3 sequence (DNA): TGCGCCAGCAGCCAAGGGGGACAGGGGTCCTTAAACTACGAGCAGTACTTC.

The rearrangement links TRBV6-6 to TRBJ2-3; D remains unclear. The V gene's germline CDR1 is MNHNY and CDR2 SVGAGI (reference sequence). This CDR3 comprises 12 residues. Trimming pared 6 bases from V and 8 bases from J, leaving 12 bases between. The chain's CDR3 is CASSLRTGTQYF. The CDR3 bases are TGTGCCAGCAGCTTGCGGACGGGTACGCAGTATTTT.

The genes are TRBV6-2 or TRBV6-3 and TRBJ2-5; possibly TRBD2 for D (5 bases). The J call may not be correct, given that the DNA end is closer to TRBJ2-7. The CDR3 is 11 residues long. Germline lookup yields CDR1 MNHEY and CDR2 SVGEGT. CDR3 coding DNA: TGTGCCAGCACAGGCGGGTCCGAGCAGTACTTC. It codes for CASTGGSEQYF.

The genes are TRBV9 and TRBJ2-7; no firm D call. Germline CDR1 reads SGDLS; CDR2 reads YYNGEE. V was pared by 0 bases and J by 2 bases, with 9 bases between. The CDR3 has 14 residues. The CDR3 DNA follows: TGTGCCAGCAGCGTAGATGTCGGAGCCTACGAGCAGTACTTC. Amino acid sequence: CASSVDVGAYEQYF.

This clonotype was picked up a small number of times. The CDR3: CSATDRAKGFNEQFF. In nucleotides, the CDR3 is TGCAGTGCTACCGACAGGGCCAAAGGCTTCAATGAGCAGTTCTTC. The V gene is TRBV20-1, the J gene TRBJ2-1; 7 positions match TRBD1. The length of the CDR3 is 15 residues. The ends lost 4 bases at V and 6 bases at J; junction bases unmatched: 12. The germline V gene has CDR1 DFQATT and CDR2 SNEGSKA (reference sequence).

This chain joins TRBV20-1 and TRBJ2-5; a possible D gene is TRBD1 (6 bases). Trimming stripped 8 bases from V and 0 bases from J, with 22 bases between. CDR3 length equals 16 residues. The germline V gene has CDR1 DFQATT and CDR2 SNEGSKA (reference sequence). CDR3 amino acids: CSSVGTGHPYQETQYF. The CDR3 coding sequence is TGCAGTTCTGTGGGGACGGGACACCCCTACCAAGAGACCCAGTACTTC.

V usage is TRBV9 and J usage is TRBJ1-6, with 12 bases fitting TRBD1. The ends lost 2 bases at V and 0 bases at J; junction bases unmatched: 6. The germline CDR1 and CDR2 sequences are SGDLS and YYNGEE. The CDR3 totals 19 residues. CDR3 residues: CASSVGDRGQGSYNSPLHF. CDR3 DNA: TGTGCCAGCAGCGTTGGGGACAGGGGGCAGGGCTCCTATAATTCACCCCTCCACTTT. The whole variable domain, filled in from reference TRBV9 and TRBJ1-6, reads DSGVTQTPKHLITATGQRVTLRCSPRSGDLSVYWYQQSLDQGLQFLIQYYNGEERAKGNILERFSAQQFPDLHSELNLSSLELGDSALYFCASSVGDRGQGSYNSPLHFGNGTRLTVT.